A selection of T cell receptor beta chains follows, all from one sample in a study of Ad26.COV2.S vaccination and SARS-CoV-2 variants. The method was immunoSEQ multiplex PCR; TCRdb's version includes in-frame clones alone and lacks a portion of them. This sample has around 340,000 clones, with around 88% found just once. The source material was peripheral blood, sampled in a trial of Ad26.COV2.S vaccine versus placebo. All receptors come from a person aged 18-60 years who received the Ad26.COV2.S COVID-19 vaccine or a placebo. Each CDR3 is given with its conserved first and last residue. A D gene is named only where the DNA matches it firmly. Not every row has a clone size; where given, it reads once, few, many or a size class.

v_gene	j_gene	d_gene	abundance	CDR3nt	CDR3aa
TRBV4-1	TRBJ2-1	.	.	TGCGCCAGCAGCCAAGTGGATATCCTCTCCTACAATGAGCAGTTCTTC	CASSQVDILSYNEQFF
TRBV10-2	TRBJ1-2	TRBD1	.	TGCGCCAGCAGTGAAGGGACAGGGGGGTGGGGCTACACCTTC	CASSEGTGGWGYTF
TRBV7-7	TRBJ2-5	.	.	TGTGCTAGCAGCAAAGGGGGGCAGGGGCGGTTCGAGACCCAGTACTTC	CASSKGGQGRFETQYF
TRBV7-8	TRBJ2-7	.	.	TGTGCCAGCAGCTTACAAATGAGTCTCGACGAGCAGTACTTC	CASSLQMSLDEQYF
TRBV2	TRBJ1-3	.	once	TGTGCCAGCACCCCGGACAGCTCTGGAAACACCATATATTTT	CASTPDSSGNTIYF
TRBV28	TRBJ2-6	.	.	TGTGCCAGCTTTGCCGGGAATTCAGACTCTGGGGCCAACGTCCTGACTTTC	CASFAGNSDSGANVLTF
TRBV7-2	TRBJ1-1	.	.	TGTGCCAGCAGCTTAGAGTCTCGGGGGAACACTGAAGCTTTCTTT	CASSLESRGNTEAFF
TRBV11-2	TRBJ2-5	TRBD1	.	TGTGCCAGCAGCTTAGGGACAGGGATCGGGGAGACCCAGTACTTC	CASSLGTGIGETQYF
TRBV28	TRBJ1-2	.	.	TGTGCCAGCAGTTTATGGCGGACAGAGGTTTATGGCTACACCTTC	CASSLWRTEVYGYTF
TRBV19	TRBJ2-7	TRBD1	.	TGTGCCAGTAGTATCCCCAGGACAGGGTCCTACGAGCAGTACTTC	CASSIPRTGSYEQYF
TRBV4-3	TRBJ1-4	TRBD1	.	TGCGCCAGCAGCCCCTGGACAGGGTCGAATGAAAAACTGTTTTTT	CASSPWTGSNEKLFF
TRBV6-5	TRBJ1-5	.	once	TGTGCCAGCAGTTGGCGGGGGCTCAATCAGCCCCAGCATTTT	CASSWRGLNQPQHF
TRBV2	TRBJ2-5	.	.	TGTGCCAGCAGGGACGGACGGAACCAAGAGACCCAGTACTTC	CASRDGRNQETQYF
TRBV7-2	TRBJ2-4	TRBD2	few	TGTGCCAGCAGCTTAAACCGGGGGGGAAACATTCAGTACTTC	CASSLNRGGNIQYF
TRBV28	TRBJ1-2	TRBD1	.	TGTGCCAGCAGCCCGGGACAGCTCTATGGCTACACCTTC	CASSPGQLYGYTF
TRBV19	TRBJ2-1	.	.	TGTGCCAGTAGCCTCCGACACAACAATGAGCAGTTCTTC	CASSLRHNNEQFF
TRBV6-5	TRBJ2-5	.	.	TGTGCCAGCAGTAGTACAACGTACCAAGAGACCCAGTACTTC	CASSSTTYQETQYF
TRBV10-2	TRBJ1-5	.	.	TGCGCCAGCAGGGGACGCCTGGATCAGCCCCAGCATTTT	CASRGRLDQPQHF
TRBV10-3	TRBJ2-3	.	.	TGTGCCATCAGCGGCGGAAAACGAGCAACTTCCACAGATACGCAGTATTTT	CAISGGKRATSTDTQYF
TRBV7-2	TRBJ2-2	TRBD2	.	TGTGCCAGCAGCTCCAGGACTAGCGGGGGAAACACCGGGGAGCTGTTTTTT	CASSSRTSGGNTGELFF
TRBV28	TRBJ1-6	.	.	TGTGCCAGCAGTGGGAGCAGAGCGAATAATTCACCCCTCCACTTT	CASSGSRANNSPLHF
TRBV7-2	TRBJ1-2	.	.	TGTGCCAGCAGCTTAATCGGCACGGTTGACGGCTACACCTTC	CASSLIGTVDGYTF
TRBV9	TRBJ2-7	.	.	TGTGCCAGCAGCGTCGAGGCCGGGACTCCCTCCTACGAGCAGTACTTC	CASSVEAGTPSYEQYF
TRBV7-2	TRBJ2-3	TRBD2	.	TGTGCCAGCAGCTTGCTAGCGGGGAGGGCCACAGATACGCAGTATTTT	CASSLLAGRATDTQYF
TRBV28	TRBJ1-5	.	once	TGTGCCAGCAGTTTATGGTCCCGGTATCAGCCCCAGCATTTT	CASSLWSRYQPQHF
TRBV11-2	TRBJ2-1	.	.	TGTGCCAGCAGCTTAGCGCCCCTAGGTGGGGATGAGCAGTTCTTC	CASSLAPLGGDEQFF
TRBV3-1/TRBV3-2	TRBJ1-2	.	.	TGTGCCAGCAGCTCCATCGGGGGGGACCGTCCTCTCAGGGGCTACACCTTC	CASSSIGGDRPLRGYTF
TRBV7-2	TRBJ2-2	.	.	TGTGCCAGCAGCTTAAATCGTCAGGGCGGGGAGCTGTTTTTT	CASSLNRQGGELFF
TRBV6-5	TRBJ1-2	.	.	TGTGCCAGCAGTTACTCAGGGGGTTTGAGCTATGGCTACACCTTC	CASSYSGGLSYGYTF
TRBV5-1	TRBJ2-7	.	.	TGCGCCAGCAGCTTGATAGAGAGCTCCTACGAGCAGTACTTC	CASSLIESSYEQYF
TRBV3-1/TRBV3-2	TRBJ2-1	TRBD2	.	TGTGCCAGCAGCCAAGATATTTTTAGCGGGAGGGCCCTGTATAATGAGCAGTTCTTC	CASSQDIFSGRALYNEQFF
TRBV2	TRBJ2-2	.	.	TGTGCCAGCAGAGGGGTCGGCGGGGAGCTGTTTTTT	CASRGVGGELFF
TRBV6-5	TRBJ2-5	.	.	TGTGCCAGCACCCAACAGGGTTCGGAGACCCAGTACTTC	CASTQQGSETQYF
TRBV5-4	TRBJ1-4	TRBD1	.	TGTGCCAGCAGCTTGGCAGGGGGCCCTAATGAAAAACTGTTTTTT	CASSLAGGPNEKLFF
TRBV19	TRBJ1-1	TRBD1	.	TGTGCCAGTAGTCCAGGACAGGGCGGATGGACTGAAGCTTTCTTT	CASSPGQGGWTEAFF
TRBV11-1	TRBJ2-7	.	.	TGTGCCAGCAGCTTTAATCCCTACGAGCAGTACTTC	CASSFNPYEQYF
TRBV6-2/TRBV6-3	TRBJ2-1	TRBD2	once	TGTGCCAGCAGTTTCCCACTCTCCCGACTAGCGGGAGGTGAGCAGTTCTTC	CASSFPLSRLAGGEQFF
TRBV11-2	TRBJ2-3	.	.	TGTGCCAGCAGCTTAGATATTGCGGGGGCCCAGTATTTT	CASSLDIAGAQYF
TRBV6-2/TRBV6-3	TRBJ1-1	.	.	TGTGCCAGCGGCCGGGTTTGGAACACTGAAGCTTTCTTT	CASGRVWNTEAFF
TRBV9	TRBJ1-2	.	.	TGTGCCAGTGCTGCGGGGATCAACTATGGCTACACCTTC	CASAAGINYGYTF
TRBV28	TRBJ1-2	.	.	TGTGCCAGCAGACTTCGGGGTTATGGCTACACCTTC	CASRLRGYGYTF
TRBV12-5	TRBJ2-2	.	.	TGTGCTAGTGCTAGGGACGGCGGGGAGCTGTTTTTT	CASARDGGELFF
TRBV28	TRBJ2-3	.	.	TGTGCCAGCAGTTTGGATACTTATACGCAGTATTTT	CASSLDTYTQYF
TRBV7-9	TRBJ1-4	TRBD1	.	TGTGCCAGCAGCTGGGACAGTTTCAATGAAAAACTGTTTTTT	CASSWDSFNEKLFF